The clone carrying this T cell receptor beta chain was seen a handful of times. Its antigen is not known. This sample is part of a study of response to subunit inactivated influenza vaccine. Germline V gene data show CDR1 as LNHDA and CDR2 as SQIVND (reference sequence). Trimming left V 6 bases short and J 9 bases short, with 15 bases between. The CDR3 extends over 13 amino acids. TCRdb independently ran MiXCR on the RT-PCR reads; one entry per CDR3 protein. The sample includes fewer than 250,000 distinct CDR3 sequences, approximately 14% of them seen just once. Notes on the study in general: Authors suggested seasonal influenza vaccinations each recruit few new T cells.

The chain employs TRBV19 and TRBJ2-1, with D perhaps TRBD1 or TRBD2 (6 bases each). Specimen: CD8+ T cells sorted from PBMCs, collected 5 to 6 days after vaccination. The TCR comes from a man aged 50-60 years who received an inactivated influenza vaccine. CDR3 nucleotide sequence: TGTGCCAGTAGGGATTCGGGGGCACGTGAGCAGTTCTTC. Its protein product is CASRDSGAREQFF.